This TCR beta chain was sequenced during a study of T-cell reconstitution after alpha-beta-depleted transplantation in children. This clonotype turned up a few times. Unique molecular identifiers featured in how the TCRbeta library was prepared. Each CDR3 protein is one row after TCRdb ran MiXCR on the PCR reads. The repertoire consists of about 830,000 distinct CDR3 sequences, with roughly 15% occurring once and the leading ten covering 5%. The germline gives CDR1 SGHKS, CDR2 YYEKEE (reference sequence). This CDR3 has 12 residues. The ends were cut back, 7 bases at V and 2 bases at J, with 10 bases in the middle.

Sequenced material: PBMCs, mostly from graft donor cells, taken 360 days after TCRalphabeta/CD19-depleted stem cell transplant. The chain uses TRBV5-5 and TRBJ2-7, with D perhaps assigned TRBD1 or TRBD2 (5 bases each). The TCR comes from a male patient aged 10-17 years who had a stem cell transplant for acute lymphoblastic leukemia, so the T cells may come from the graft donor. CDR3 sequence reads: CASVLGPYEQYF. The CDR3, as DNA: TGTGCCAGCGTATTGGGACCCTACGAGCAGTACTTC.